Listed here are 32 T cell receptor beta chains from one sample, sequenced in a study of CD8+CD57+ T cells in acquired aplastic anemia. For sequencing, patients were chosen who had shown expansion of CD8+CD57+ cells by flow cytometry. According to the study, genomic DNA was the template for TCR beta VDJ and CDR3 profiling. TCRdb ran MiXCR on the reads and lists one entry per CDR3 protein. This table has fewer than 250,000 distinct CDR3 sequences, roughly half appearing once. The material sequenced was sorted CD4+, CD8+, or CD8+CD57+ T cells (not recorded which) from PBMCs. These receptors came from a human donor with aplastic anemia.

The CDR3 sequence: CASSLRQSRKNTGELFF. The CDR3 nucleotides are TGCGCCAGCAGCTTGAGGCAGTCGCGGAAGAACACCGGGGAGCTGTTTTTT. The V gene is TRBV5-1, the J gene TRBJ2-2; D call uncertain. The V end was cut by 1 base, the J end by 1 base, with 14 bases between. This CDR3 is 17 amino acids long. The V gene's germline CDR1 is SGHRS and CDR2 YFSETQ.

This clonotype came up many times. V usage is TRBV6-5 and J usage is TRBJ2-1; D might be TRBD2 (6 bases). Trimming removed 0 bases from V and 5 bases from J, with 8 bases in between. Germline values: CDR1 MNHEY, CDR2 SVGAGI. The CDR3 runs to 14 residues. The CDR3 sequence is CASSYSGGHNEQFF. The CDR3 DNA is TGTGCCAGCAGTTACTCGGGGGGTCACAATGAGCAGTTCTTC.

In its sample, this clonotype was seen a few times. This may come from a read error, since a much larger clone is one base off. The chain links TRBV20-1 to TRBJ1-4; D gene ambiguous. Germline CDR1 is DFQATT and CDR2 is SNEGSKA (reference sequence). CDR3 length equals 14 residues. CDR3 protein: CNAIRGATNEKLFF. The CDR3 bases are TGCAATGCTATCCGGGGTGCAACTAATGAAAAACTGTTTTTT.

This clonotype was seen a handful of times. It may be a read error: a sequence one base away is much more abundant. The chain combines TRBV7-9 with TRBJ1-1; 7 bases fit TRBD1. There are 15 residues in the CDR3. V gave up 5 bases and J gave up 1 base; unmatched junction bases: 7. In germline, CDR1 is SEHNR, CDR2 FQNEAQ (reference sequence). As DNA, the CDR3 is TGTGCCAGCAGCCTTCTCTGGACAGGGAACACTGAAGCTTTCTTT. This translates into CASSLLWTGNTEAFF. Variable domain in full (rest from reference TRBV7-9 and TRBJ1-1): DTGVSQNPRHKITKRGQNVTFRCDPISEHNRLYWYRQTLGQGPEFLTYFQNEAQLEKSRLLSDRFSAERPKGSFSTLEIQRTEQGDSAMYLCASSLLWTGNTEAFFGQGTRLTVV.

This clonotype has only a few counts. A read error may account for a junction end that differs from germline. This rearrangement joins TRBV5-1 to TRBJ1-2, with D possibly matching TRBD1 (6 bases). CDR1 is SGHRS, CDR2 YFSETQ, per germline. The CDR3 is made up of 15 amino acids. CDR3 nucleotides: TGCGCCAGCAGCTCAGCCGGACAGCTCTACTATGGCTACAGCTTC. The encoded protein is CASSSAGQLYYGYSF.

V usage is TRBV20-1 and J usage is TRBJ1-1; D is ambiguous. Germline V gene lookup returns CDR1 DFQATT and CDR2 SNEGSKA (reference sequence). V lost 3 bases to trimming and J lost 8 bases, with 10 bases between them. The CDR3 is 11 amino acids. CDR3 nucleotide sequence: TGCAGTGCTAGTCTCGGCAGGGAAGCTTTCTTT. It is translated as CSASLGREAFF.

CDR3 region: CSAYRVGTEAFF. In DNA form, the CDR3 reads TGCAGTGCTTACAGGGTGGGCACTGAAGCTTTCTTT. This sequence joins TRBV20-1 and TRBJ1-1; perhaps TRBD1 as D (6 bases). The V and J ends lost 5 bases and 4 bases respectively, with 11 bases between them. Germline CDR1 is DFQATT and CDR2 is SNEGSKA (reference sequence). CDR3 length equals 12 residues.

V is TRBV2 and J is TRBJ1-2, with D unclear. The V end was cut by 4 bases, the J end by 4 bases, with 13 bases between. Germline CDR1 reads SNHLY; CDR2 reads FYNNEI. The CDR3 length is 14 residues. CDR3 nucleotides: TGTGCCAGCAGTGGGAGGTCAGGTCGCTATGGCTACACCTTC. Its translation is CASSGRSGRYGYTF.

As concerns this clonotype: Because the CDR3 is missing its conserved closing phenylalanine or tryptophan, this is likely a read error. The chain uses TRBV29-1 and TRBJ1-1; D not certain. CDR1 is SQVTM and CDR2 is ANQGSEA in the germline V gene. This CDR3 is built from 13 residues. V was shortened by 6 bases and J by 4 bases, with 15 bases between the two germline ends. The CDR3 here is CSVSRRVSTEAFL. The CDR3 nucleotides are TGCAGCGTCTCAAGGAGGGTTAGCACTGAAGCTTTCCTT.

There are many counts of this clonotype. One end of the junction is discordant with germline, which a read error may explain. The chain employs TRBV7-9 and TRBJ1-2; D unclear. Germline values: CDR1 SEHNR, CDR2 FQNEAQ (reference sequence). The length of the CDR3 is 11 residues. The CDR3 DNA follows: TGTGCCAGCAGCTTAGACTACGGCTACACCTTC. It is translated as CASSLDYGYTF.

The CDR3 DNA follows: TGTGCCAGCAGCTCCCGGCAGGACGACACTGAAGCTTTCTTT. Translated, it gives CASSSRQDDTEAFF. The chain carries TRBV7-9 and TRBJ1-1; no firm D call. The CDR3 covers 14 residues. From germline, CDR1 is SEHNR and CDR2 FQNEAQ (reference sequence). V was pared by 4 bases and J by 3 bases, with 12 bases between.

Turning to this clonotype: A clone one base away is much larger, so this may be a read error. The chain links TRBV6-4 to TRBJ2-3, with D maybe TRBD2 (5 bases). From germline, CDR1 is MRHNA and CDR2 SNTAGT. CDR3 length: 13 amino acids. This CDR3 is CASRREFTDTQCF. DNA for the CDR3: TGTGCCAGCAGGAGGGAATTCACAGATACGCAGTGTTTT.

The chain combines TRBV19 with TRBJ1-3; D call uncertain. V lost 4 bases to trimming and J lost 4 bases, with 14 bases between them. CDR1 and CDR2 (germline): LNHDA, SQIVND (reference sequence). This CDR3 is 15 amino acids long. The CDR3 DNA reads as TGTGCCAGTAGTACCCCGCCGGTGCTGGGAAACACCATATATTTT. Its translation is CASSTPPVLGNTIYF.

This sequence joins TRBV5-6 and TRBJ2-7; D is ambiguous. Germline CDR1 SGHDT, CDR2 YYEEEE. The CDR3 runs to 13 residues. The V and J ends lost 5 bases and 1 base respectively, with 10 bases between them. CDR3 residues: CASRTPVSYEQYF. The CDR3 nucleotides are TGTGCCAGCAGAACACCGGTATCCTACGAGCAGTACTTC.

This clonotype was seen more than once but under ten times. The chain employs TRBV27 and TRBJ2-3; tentative D call: TRBD2 (5 bases). CDR3 length: 14 residues. Trimming pared 7 bases from V and 0 bases from J, leaving 11 bases between. Germline CDR1 reads MNHEY; CDR2 reads SMNVEV (reference sequence). DNA for the CDR3: TGTGCCAGCAATCAAGCGGTTAGCACAGATACGCAGTATTTT. Protein product: CASNQAVSTDTQYF.

This clonotype has a count of ten or more. This sequence joins TRBV4-3 and TRBJ2-7, with TRBD1 as a possible D gene (6 bases). This CDR3 comprises 15 residues. The germline V gene has CDR1 LGHNA and CDR2 YSLEER. The germline V and J ends were trimmed by 0 bases and 6 bases, with 15 bases remaining between them. This chain's CDR3 is CASSQETGRRSEQYF. The CDR3 nucleotides read TGCGCCAGCAGCCAAGAGACAGGTCGCCGTTCCGAGCAGTACTTC.

This clonotype was found a few times. The chain couples TRBV15 to TRBJ2-7; 9 nucleotides line up with TRBD1. J was trimmed by 1 base and V by 9 bases; bases with no gene match: 7. Per germline, CDR1 LNHNV and CDR2 YYDKDF (reference sequence). The CDR3 consists of 14 residues. The CDR3 sequence is CATGRDRASYEQYF. The CDR3 DNA follows: TGTGCCACGGGGAGGGACAGGGCTTCCTACGAGCAGTACTTC. Complete variable domain (other parts from reference TRBV15 and TRBJ2-7): DAMVIQNPRYQVTQFGKPVTLSCSQTLNHNVMYWYQQKSSQAPKLLFHYYDKDFNNEADTPDNFQSRRPNTSFCFLDIRSPGLGDTAMYLCATGRDRASYEQYFGPGTRLTVT.

This clonotype was found a few times. V usage is TRBV27 and J usage is TRBJ1-5; TRBD1 matches at 12 bases. Germline assignment: CDR1 MNHEY and CDR2 SMNVEV (reference sequence). With 4 bases clipped from V and 5 bases from J, the junction kept 3 bases outside the gene matches. The CDR3 has 15 amino acids. CDR3 amino acids: CASSSGQGADQPQHF. As DNA, the CDR3 is TGTGCCAGCAGTTCGGGACAGGGGGCGGATCAGCCCCAGCATTTT.

The chain employs TRBV9 and TRBJ1-3; no firm D call. Germline V gene data show CDR1 as SGDLS and CDR2 as YYNGEE. Trimming stripped 0 bases from V and 4 bases from J, with 14 bases between. The CDR3 extends over 16 amino acids. The CDR3 is CASSVGVGINGNTIYF. CDR3 nucleotide sequence: TGTGCCAGCAGCGTAGGAGTCGGAATCAACGGAAACACCATATATTTT. Full variable domain (outside the CDR3, taken from reference TRBV9 and TRBJ1-3): DSGVTQTPKHLITATGQRVTLRCSPRSGDLSVYWYQQSLDQGLQFLIQYYNGEERAKGNILERFSAQQFPDLHSELNLSSLELGDSALYFCASSVGVGINGNTIYFGEGSWLTVV.

This chain joins TRBV18 and TRBJ1-5; no clear D gene. Trimming pared 2 bases from V and 11 bases from J, leaving 13 bases between. Germline lookup yields CDR1 KGHSH and CDR2 LQKENI. The CDR3 is 13 residues long. The CDR3 DNA reads TGTGCCAGCTCACCAGGGGTGGAAGAGACCCAGCATTTT. Encoded protein: CASSPGVEETQHF.

This clonotype was seen more than once but under ten times. A read error is possible here, since a much larger clone lies one base away. This sequence joins TRBV7-2 and TRBJ2-3; tentatively, D is TRBD2 (6 bases). Germline-derived CDR1 and CDR2 are SGHTA and FQGNSA. This CDR3 has 13 amino acids. This CDR3 reads CANSSGLPDTQYF. DNA of the CDR3: TGTGCCAACAGCTCTGGACTACCAGATACGCAGTATTTT.

The V and J genes are TRBV12-3 or TRBV12-4 and TRBJ1-2, with D maybe TRBD1 (6 bases). Trimming cost V 4 bases and J 4 bases, with 16 bases left between them. This CDR3 has 15 amino acids. The CDR3 region is CASSWGPGQIYGYTF. CDR3 nucleotides: TGTGCCAGCAGTTGGGGCCCGGGACAAATCTATGGCTACACCTTC.

This clonotype has a count of ten or more. The genes are TRBV14 and TRBJ1-1; no clear D. The CDR3 loop spans 13 amino acids. Germline V lookup: CDR1 SGHDN, CDR2 FVKESK. V lost 1 base and J 4 bases, leaving 7 bases between the germline ends. The CDR3: CASSQGSPTEAFF. The CDR3 DNA is TGTGCCAGCAGCCAAGGTTCTCCCACTGAAGCTTTCTTT.

The rearrangement uses TRBV3-1 and TRBJ1-4; D perhaps matches TRBD1 (6 bases). Germline values: CDR1 LGHDT, CDR2 YNNKEL (reference sequence). CDR3 length: 12 amino acids. Trimming removed 4 bases from V and 12 bases from J, with 12 bases in between. The CDR3 nucleotides are TGTGCCAGCAGCCCGGACAGACGGGAACTGTTTTTT. Translated: CASSPDRRELFF.

The V gene is TRBV2, the J gene TRBJ2-3; the match to TRBD1 covers 8 bases. V lost 2 bases to trimming and J lost 0 bases; unmatched junction nucleotides: 1. The CDR3 covers 15 residues. The germline gives CDR1 SNHLY, CDR2 FYNNEI. The CDR3 bases are TGTGCCAGCAGTGAATGGACAGGGAGCACAGATACGCAGTATTTT. Protein sequence: CASSEWTGSTDTQYF.

There are many counts of this clonotype. The chain links TRBV11-2 to TRBJ2-5; 7 bases line up with TRBD2. Per germline, CDR1 SGHAT and CDR2 FQNNGV. The CDR3 is 14 residues long. V was pared by 4 bases and J by 4 bases, with 6 bases of the junction left unmatched. The CDR3 is CASSSLAVGETQYF. CDR3 in DNA: TGTGCCAGCAGCTCGCTAGCGGTCGGAGAGACCCAGTACTTC.

The sample holds many counts of this clonotype. This chain uses TRBV9 with TRBJ2-1; tentative D call: TRBD2 (6 bases). CDR1 is SGDLS, CDR2 YYNGEE, per germline. The CDR3 spans 13 residues. V was pared by 7 bases and J by 0 bases, with 8 bases between. The CDR3 is CASGTPSYNEQFF. The CDR3 nucleotides are TGTGCCAGCGGGACTCCCTCCTACAATGAGCAGTTCTTC.

In this sample, this clonotype turned up a few times. The chain links TRBV15 to TRBJ2-5; either TRBD1 or TRBD2 may supply D (6 bases each). The CDR3 consists of 15 residues. The V gene lost 1 base and the J gene lost 5 bases, with 14 bases spanning the gap. The germline gives CDR1 LNHNV, CDR2 YYDKDF (reference sequence). The CDR3 region is CATSRGSGADETQYF. In nucleotides, the CDR3 is TGTGCCACCAGCAGAGGATCGGGGGCCGATGAGACCCAGTACTTC.

This clonotype has at least ten counts. V gene TRBV6-1 combines with J gene TRBJ2-7, with D possibly matching TRBD1 (5 bases). Germline V gene lookup returns CDR1 MNHNS and CDR2 SASEGT. The CDR3 runs to 12 residues. Trimming took off 6 bases at V and 9 bases at J, with 15 bases between the two ends. The CDR3 sequence is CASRGPQGAQYF. The CDR3 bases are TGTGCCAGCAGGGGCCCTCAGGGCGCGCAGTACTTC.

In its sample, this clonotype was seen many times. The rearrangement links TRBV7-9 to TRBJ1-4, with a possible D match to TRBD1 (6 bases). Trimming stripped 5 bases from V and 6 bases from J, with 16 bases between. From germline, CDR1 is SEHNR and CDR2 FQNEAQ (reference sequence). The CDR3 totals 15 residues. The CDR3 DNA reads as TGTGCCAGCAGCGGAACAGGGACATCGGATGAAAAACTGTTTTTT. This sequence encodes CASSGTGTSDEKLFF.

This clonotype has just a few counts. V and J are TRBV10-1 and TRBJ2-3, with a tentative D call TRBD1 (6 bases). Trimming stripped 2 bases from V and 0 bases from J, with 12 bases between. CDR1 and CDR2 from the germline V gene are WNHNN and SYGVQD (reference sequence). This CDR3 comprises 16 residues. This chain's CDR3 is CASSETRGPSTDTQYF. The CDR3 region has the DNA TGCGCCAGCAGTGAGACCAGGGGCCCTAGCACAGATACGCAGTATTTT.

Many counts were recorded for this clonotype. The chain joins TRBV14 to TRBJ1-2, with 7 bases identical to TRBD1. CDR1 SGHDN and CDR2 FVKESK come from the germline V gene. V dropped 4 bases and J dropped 4; count of bases not matched to a gene: 9. The CDR3 is 15 amino acids. The chain's CDR3 is CASSRDSQSFYGYTF. CDR3 sequence (DNA): TGTGCCAGCAGCCGGGACAGTCAGAGTTTCTATGGCTACACCTTC.